The 24 T cell receptor beta chains listed next were all sequenced from one sample in a study of blood T cell repertoires in COVID-19. Clones were sequenced by immunoSEQ multiplex PCR, and TCRdb holds only the in-frame ones, with some missing. Among more than 250,000 clones listed, about 90% were seen once. Specimen: peripheral blood. The receptors stem from a man aged 18-30 years who had recovered from COVID-19.

This clone was observed a handful of times. The V call is TRBV4-1, the J call TRBJ1-2, with a weak D call TRBD1 (5 bases). This CDR3 region has 14 residues. The germline CDR1 and CDR2 sequences are MGHRA and YSYEKL. V was shortened by 4 bases and J by 6 bases, with 15 bases between the two germline ends. The CDR3 DNA sequence: TGCGCCAGCAGCCCCGAAGGGGCAGGTGATGGCTACACCTTC. This codes for CASSPEGAGDGYTF.

The chain uses TRBV19 and TRBJ1-1, with TRBD1 identical over 9 bases. CDR1 is LNHDA and CDR2 is SQIVND in the germline V gene (reference sequence). The CDR3 is 14 amino acids. Trimming took 5 bases from V and 1 from J; bases not matched to a gene: 2. CDR3 region: CASSATGGNTEAFF. The CDR3 coding sequence is TGTGCCAGTAGTGCGACAGGGGGGAACACTGAAGCTTTCTTT.

This clone showed up just once. V gene TRBV2 combines with J gene TRBJ1-6; D is undetermined. The CDR3 is 13 amino acids. The ends were cut back, 4 bases at V and 7 bases at J, with 8 bases in the middle. The germline V gene encodes CDR1 SNHLY and CDR2 FYNNEI. The CDR3 sequence: CASSARENSPLHF. The CDR3 region has the DNA TGTGCCAGCAGTGCTCGGGAGAATTCACCCCTCCACTTT.

This chain uses TRBV4-1 with TRBJ1-4; D gene uncertain. The CDR3 is made up of 14 amino acids. Germline CDR1 is MGHRA and CDR2 is YSYEKL. Deletions cut 5 bases from V and 1 base from J, with 8 bases between. CDR3 region: CASSKQLTNEKLFF. The CDR3 nucleotides read TGCGCCAGCAGCAAACAGTTAACTAATGAAAAACTGTTTTTT.

The V and J genes are TRBV6-5 and TRBJ2-2; TRBD1 matches 9 bases. The germline V gene encodes CDR1 MNHEY and CDR2 SVGAGI. The CDR3 runs to 14 residues. V lost 6 bases to trimming and J lost 5 bases; unmatched junction nucleotides: 4. CDR3 sequence: CASSKQGATGELFF. The CDR3 DNA reads as TGTGCCAGCAGCAAACAGGGGGCTACCGGGGAGCTGTTTTTT.

The rearrangement links TRBV10-3 to TRBJ2-1, with 8 bases aligning to TRBD2. The V and J ends lost 5 bases and 0 bases, in that order; junction bases with no gene match: 6. The V gene's germline CDR1 is ENHRY and CDR2 SYGVKD. The CDR3 covers 16 residues. In DNA form, the CDR3 reads TGTGCCATCAGTCCTAGCGGGTCTAGCTCCTACAATGAGCAGTTCTTC. Amino acid sequence: CAISPSGSSSYNEQFF.

V and J are TRBV3-1 (or the pseudogene TRBV3-2) and TRBJ1-6, with unresolved D. The CDR3 runs 14 residues. Germline V gene lookup returns CDR1 LGHDT and CDR2 YNNKEL (reference sequence). Trimming shortened V by 0 bases and J by 6 bases, and 6 bases separated the two germline ends. The CDR3: CASSQEEGNSPLHF. The CDR3, as DNA: TGTGCCAGCAGCCAAGAGGAGGGTAATTCACCCCTCCACTTT.

This chain connects TRBV5-1 to TRBJ1-1; D is possibly TRBD1 (5 bases). Trimming shortened V by 0 bases and J by 1 base, and 7 bases separated the two germline ends. The CDR3 is 14 residues long. Per the germline V gene, CDR1 is SGHRS and CDR2 is YFSETQ. Here the CDR3 DNA reads TGCGCCAGCAGCTTGGGACAGCCGAACACTGAAGCTTTCTTT. Its protein is CASSLGQPNTEAFF.

The chain carries TRBV7-8 and TRBJ2-3, with a possible D match to TRBD2 (5 bases). This CDR3 comprises 18 residues. Trimming stripped 2 bases from V and 5 bases from J, with 23 bases between. Germline CDR1 and CDR2: SGHVS and FQNEAQ. As DNA, the CDR3 is TGTGCCAGCAGCTTAATGGGTATACCGGGGTACTCCGGAGATACGCAGTATTTT. Protein: CASSLMGIPGYSGDTQYF.

This chain connects TRBV7-8 to TRBJ2-1; TRBD2 aligns across 7 bases. Per germline, CDR1 SGHVS and CDR2 FQNEAQ. The length of the CDR3 is 16 residues. The V and J ends lost 5 bases and 0 bases, in that order; junction bases with no gene match: 7. DNA of the CDR3: TGTGCCAGCAGCCCCATGGGGGGGACCTCCTACAATGAGCAGTTCTTC. Translation gives CASSPMGGTSYNEQFF.

This rearrangement joins TRBV11-2 to TRBJ2-5; TRBD2 matches 10 bases. V lost 5 bases to trimming and J lost 2 bases; unmatched junction nucleotides: 11. The CDR3 covers 17 residues. CDR1 and CDR2 (germline): SGHAT, FQNNGV. CDR3 residues: CASSGRLAGAGQETQYF. CDR3 DNA: TGTGCCAGCAGCGGGCGGCTAGCGGGGGCGGGGCAAGAGACCCAGTACTTC.

The chain carries TRBV27 and TRBJ1-5; perhaps TRBD1 as D (5 bases). The ends were cut back, 7 bases at V and 7 bases at J, with 11 bases in the middle. Germline CDR1 and CDR2: MNHEY and SMNVEV (reference sequence). CDR3 length: 12 amino acids. The CDR3 DNA reads as TGTGCCAGCATTTACAGGATCCAGCCCCAGCATTTT. This gives the protein CASIYRIQPQHF.

This clone was picked up one time. V gene TRBV21-1 combines with J gene TRBJ2-1; the DNA was not compared with TRBD2, the D call given in the table. TRBV21-1 is a recognized pseudogene. The CDR3 covers 16 residues. In DNA form, the CDR3 reads TGTGCCAGCAGCAAAGCGGAGGAGAGTCACTACAATGAGCAGTTCTTC. Its translation is CASSKAEESHYNEQFF.

The rearrangement uses TRBV19 and TRBJ2-7, with D possibly matching TRBD1 (5 bases). The CDR3 is 13 residues long. V lost 3 bases and J lost 3, with 9 bases in between. Germline CDR1 reads LNHDA; CDR2 reads SQIVND (reference sequence). The chain's CDR3 is CASSIQGYYEQYF. The CDR3, as DNA: TGTGCCAGTAGTATTCAGGGATACTACGAGCAGTACTTC.

The chain is built from TRBV7-2 and TRBJ1-2; no firm D call. The V and J ends lost 4 bases and 5 bases respectively, with 11 bases between them. Per the germline V gene, CDR1 is SGHTA and CDR2 is FQGNSA. There are 13 residues in the CDR3. CDR3 DNA sequence: TGTGCCAGCAGCTCCGGTTCGGTGTATGGCTACACCTTC. Its translation: CASSSGSVYGYTF.

The chain uses TRBV7-8 and TRBJ2-1; 7 bases map to TRBD2. This CDR3 has 15 amino acids. The trim removed 6 bases at V and 5 bases at J, leaving 10 bases unmatched. Germline lookup yields CDR1 SGHVS and CDR2 FQNEAQ. CDR3 loop: CASSSGLAVNNEQFF. The CDR3 DNA reads as TGTGCCAGCAGTTCAGGGCTAGCGGTTAACAATGAGCAGTTCTTC.

The chain couples TRBV24-1 to TRBJ2-1; 11 bases fit TRBD1. Unmatched junction bases numbered 10, after V lost 4 bases and J lost 0 bases. The length of the CDR3 is 19 residues. Per germline, CDR1 KGHDR and CDR2 SFDVKD. This CDR3 is CATSEAGTGGGSSYNEQFF. The CDR3 DNA sequence: TGTGCCACCAGTGAGGCCGGGACAGGGGGTGGAAGCTCCTACAATGAGCAGTTCTTC.

The CDR3 sequence: CASSYSGQGPYEQYF. The DNA of the CDR3 is TGTGCCAGCAGTTACTCGGGACAGGGGCCCTACGAGCAGTACTTC. The chain is built from TRBV6-5 and TRBJ2-7; 10 nucleotides agree with TRBD1. Losses at the gene ends were 0 bases for V and 2 bases for J; bases not matched to a gene: 1. This CDR3 has 15 amino acids. CDR1 and CDR2 from the germline V gene are MNHEY and SVGAGI.

The chain recombines TRBV4-3 with TRBJ2-1, with D perhaps matching TRBD2 (6 bases). Deletions cut 0 bases from V and 2 bases from J, with 11 bases between. The CDR3 extends over 16 amino acids. Germline V gene sequence: CDR1 LGHNA, CDR2 YSLEER. CDR3 DNA sequence: TGCGCCAGCAGCCAAGATTCGCGGGGAGCCTACAATGAGCAGTTCTTC. The encoded protein is CASSQDSRGAYNEQFF.

The chain uses TRBV5-4 and TRBJ2-7; weak D call: TRBD1 (6 bases). V lost 2 bases and J lost 5, with 14 bases in between. Germline lookup yields CDR1 SGHNT and CDR2 YYREEE (reference sequence). This CDR3 region has 14 residues. The CDR3 DNA is TGTGCCAGCAGCTTTAACAGGGTGTCGCACGAGCAGTACTTC. Amino acids: CASSFNRVSHEQYF.

CDR3 bases: TGCGCCAGCAGCCACCGGGACAGGGCGAACACTGAAGCTTTCTTT. The encoded protein is CASSHRDRANTEAFF. V and J are TRBV4-1 and TRBJ1-1, with 9 nucleotides matching TRBD1. Trimming cost V 3 bases and J 1 base; bases outside gene matches: 3. This CDR3 is built from 15 residues. Germline CDR1 is MGHRA and CDR2 is YSYEKL.

With regard to this clone: Other DNA sequences in the same sample also yield this CDR3. The V gene is TRBV19, the J gene TRBJ1-1; D gene uncertain. The CDR3 length is 13 residues. The germline CDR1 and CDR2 sequences are LNHDA and SQIVND (reference sequence). Trimming stripped 3 bases from V and 1 base from J, with 6 bases between. CDR3 residues: CASSITGNTEAFF. CDR3 DNA sequence: TGTGCCAGTAGTATCACGGGGAACACTGAAGCTTTCTTT.

The gene calls are TRBV27 and TRBJ1-2; 7 positions agree with TRBD1. V shed 2 bases, J shed 1 base, and the junction held 4 bases outside the gene matches. This CDR3 contains 15 residues. The germline V gene has CDR1 MNHEY and CDR2 SMNVEV (reference sequence). In nucleotides, the CDR3 is TGTGCCAGCAGTTTAGGGACAGCAAGTAACTATGGCTACACCTTC. This gives the protein CASSLGTASNYGYTF.

The chain carries TRBV7-2 and TRBJ1-6; 11 bases agree with TRBD1. This CDR3 contains 15 residues. Per the germline V gene, CDR1 is SGHTA and CDR2 is FQGNSA. V was clipped by 5 bases and J by 14 bases; unmatched bases: 11. The CDR3 reads CASSPGQGALRALHF. DNA of the CDR3: TGTGCCAGCAGCCCCGGACAGGGGGCGTTGAGAGCCCTCCACTTT.